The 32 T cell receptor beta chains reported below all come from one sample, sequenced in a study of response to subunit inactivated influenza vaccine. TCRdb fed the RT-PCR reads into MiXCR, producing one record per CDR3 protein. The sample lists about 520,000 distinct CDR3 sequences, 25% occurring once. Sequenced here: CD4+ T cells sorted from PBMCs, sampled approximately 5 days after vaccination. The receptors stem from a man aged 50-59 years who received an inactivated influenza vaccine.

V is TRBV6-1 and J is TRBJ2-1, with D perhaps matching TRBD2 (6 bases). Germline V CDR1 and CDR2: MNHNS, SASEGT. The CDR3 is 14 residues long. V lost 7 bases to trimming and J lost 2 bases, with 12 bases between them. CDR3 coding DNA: TGTGCCAGCATGGCGGGGAACACCTACAATGAGCAGTTCTTC. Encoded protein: CASMAGNTYNEQFF.

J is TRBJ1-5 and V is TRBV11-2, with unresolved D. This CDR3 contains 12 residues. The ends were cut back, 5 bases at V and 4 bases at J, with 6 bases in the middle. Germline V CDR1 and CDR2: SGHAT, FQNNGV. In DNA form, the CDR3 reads TGTGCCAGCAGCGCCCATAATCAGCCCCAGCATTTT. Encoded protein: CASSAHNQPQHF.

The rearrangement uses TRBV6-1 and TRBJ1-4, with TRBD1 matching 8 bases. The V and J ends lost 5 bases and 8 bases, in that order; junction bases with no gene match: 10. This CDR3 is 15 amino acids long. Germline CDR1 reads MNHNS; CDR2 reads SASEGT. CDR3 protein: CASSPDRGIREKLFF. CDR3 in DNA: TGTGCCAGCAGTCCAGACAGGGGAATACGGGAAAAACTGTTTTTT.

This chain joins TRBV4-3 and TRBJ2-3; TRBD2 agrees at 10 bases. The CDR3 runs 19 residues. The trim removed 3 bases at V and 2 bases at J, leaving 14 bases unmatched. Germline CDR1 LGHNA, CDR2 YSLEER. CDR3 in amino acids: CASSQDPPRTSGFTDTQYF. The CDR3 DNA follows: TGCGCCAGCAGCCAGGACCCCCCTCGGACTAGCGGATTCACAGATACGCAGTATTTT.

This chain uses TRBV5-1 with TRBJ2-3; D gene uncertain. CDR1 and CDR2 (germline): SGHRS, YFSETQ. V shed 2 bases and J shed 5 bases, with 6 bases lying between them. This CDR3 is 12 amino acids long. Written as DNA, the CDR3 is TGCGCCAGCAGCTTAATGGAAGATACGCAGTATTTT. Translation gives CASSLMEDTQYF. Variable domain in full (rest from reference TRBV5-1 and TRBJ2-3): KAGVTQTPRYLIKTRGQQVTLSCSPISGHRSVSWYQQTPGQGLQFLFEYFSETQRNKGNFPGRFSGRQFSNSRSEMNVSTLELGDSALYLCASSLMEDTQYFGPGTRLTVL.

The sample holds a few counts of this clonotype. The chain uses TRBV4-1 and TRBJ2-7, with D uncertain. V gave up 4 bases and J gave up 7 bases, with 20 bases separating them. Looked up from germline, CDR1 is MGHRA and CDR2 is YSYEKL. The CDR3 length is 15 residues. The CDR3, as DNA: TGCGCCAGCAGCCGCGTATTTATGACCGCGGAAGAGCAGTACTTC. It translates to CASSRVFMTAEEQYF.

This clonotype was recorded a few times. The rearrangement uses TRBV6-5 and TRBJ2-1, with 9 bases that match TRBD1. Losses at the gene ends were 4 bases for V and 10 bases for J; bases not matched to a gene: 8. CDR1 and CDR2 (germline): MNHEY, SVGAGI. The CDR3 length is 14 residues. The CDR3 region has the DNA TGTGCCAGCAGTTCAGGACAGGGGCTGGGGGAGCAGTTCTTC. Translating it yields CASSSGQGLGEQFF.

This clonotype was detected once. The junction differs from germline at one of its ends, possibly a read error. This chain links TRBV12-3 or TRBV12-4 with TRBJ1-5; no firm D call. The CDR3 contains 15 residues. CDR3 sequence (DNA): TGTGCCAGCAGTCCCGGACGGACTCCAGCACAGCACCAGCATTTT. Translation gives CASSPGRTPAQHQHF.

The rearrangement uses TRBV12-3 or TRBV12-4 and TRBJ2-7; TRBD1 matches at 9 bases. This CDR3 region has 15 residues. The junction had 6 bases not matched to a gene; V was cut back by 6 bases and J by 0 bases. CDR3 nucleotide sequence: TGTGCCAGCAGCCGAGGGACAGGGAGCTCCTACGAGCAGTACTTC. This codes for CASSRGTGSSYEQYF.

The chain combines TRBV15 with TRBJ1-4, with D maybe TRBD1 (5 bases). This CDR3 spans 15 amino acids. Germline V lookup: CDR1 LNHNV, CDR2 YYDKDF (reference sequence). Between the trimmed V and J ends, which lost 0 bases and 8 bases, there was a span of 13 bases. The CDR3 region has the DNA TGTGCCACCAGCAGAGATCCGGGACGGACCGAAAAACTGTTTTTT. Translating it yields CATSRDPGRTEKLFF.

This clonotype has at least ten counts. The CDR3 reads CASGRGDTEAFF. Here the CDR3 DNA reads TGTGCCAGCGGGCGGGGGGACACTGAAGCTTTCTTT. The chain combines TRBV3-1 with TRBJ1-1, with D possibly TRBD1 on 5 matching bases. The CDR3 contains 12 residues. V dropped 8 bases and J dropped 3 bases, with 10 bases sitting between them. Germline values: CDR1 LGHDT, CDR2 YNNKEL (reference sequence). Based on the CDR3 plus reference TRBV3-1 and TRBJ1-1, the full variable domain is DTAVSQTPKYLVTQMGNDKSIKCEQNLGHDTMYWYKQDSKKFLKIMFSYNNKELIINETVPNRFSPKSPDKAHLNLHINSLELGDSAVYFCASGRGDTEAFFGQGTRLTVV.

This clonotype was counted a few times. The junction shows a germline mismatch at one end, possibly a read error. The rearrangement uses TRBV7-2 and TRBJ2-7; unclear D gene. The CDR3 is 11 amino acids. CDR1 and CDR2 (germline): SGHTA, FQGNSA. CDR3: CDSSVSYEQYF. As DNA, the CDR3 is TGTGACAGCAGCGTTTCCTACGAGCAGTACTTC.

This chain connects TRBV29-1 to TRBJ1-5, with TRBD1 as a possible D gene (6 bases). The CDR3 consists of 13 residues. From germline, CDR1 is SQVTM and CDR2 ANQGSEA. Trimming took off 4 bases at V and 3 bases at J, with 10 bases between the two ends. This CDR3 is CSVADRPNQPQHF. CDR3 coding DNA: TGCAGCGTTGCCGACAGGCCCAATCAGCCCCAGCATTTT.

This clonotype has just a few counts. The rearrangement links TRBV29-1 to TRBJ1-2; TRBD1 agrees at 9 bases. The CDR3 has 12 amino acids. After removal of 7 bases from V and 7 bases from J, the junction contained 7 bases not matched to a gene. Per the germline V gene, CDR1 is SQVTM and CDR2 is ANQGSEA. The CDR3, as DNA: TGCAGCGCCCTGGACAGGGGAGCTGGCTACACCTTC. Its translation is CSALDRGAGYTF.

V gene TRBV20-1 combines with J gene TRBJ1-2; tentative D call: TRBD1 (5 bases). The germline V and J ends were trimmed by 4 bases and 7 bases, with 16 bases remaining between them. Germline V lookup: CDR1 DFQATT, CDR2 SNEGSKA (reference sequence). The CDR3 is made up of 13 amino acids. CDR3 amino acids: CSAMGGMSAGYTF. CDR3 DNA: TGCAGTGCTATGGGGGGAATGTCTGCTGGCTACACCTTC.

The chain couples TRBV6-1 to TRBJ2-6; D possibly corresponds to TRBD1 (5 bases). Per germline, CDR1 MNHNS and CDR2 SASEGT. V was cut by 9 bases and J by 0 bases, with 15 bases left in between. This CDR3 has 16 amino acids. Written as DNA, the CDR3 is TGTGCCAGTAGACAGACCTTCTTCTCTGGGGCCAACGTCCTGACTTTC. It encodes CASRQTFFSGANVLTF.

CDR3 sequence reads: CASSPSTGTTNPAKNIQYF. The DNA of the CDR3 is TGTGCCAGCAGCCCATCTACCGGGACAACCAATCCAGCCAAAAACATTCAGTACTTC. The chain has TRBV11-2 and TRBJ2-4; D is possibly TRBD1 (6 bases). The CDR3 extends over 19 amino acids. Germline values: CDR1 SGHAT, CDR2 FQNNGV. V was trimmed by 5 bases and J by 0 bases, leaving 23 bases between them.

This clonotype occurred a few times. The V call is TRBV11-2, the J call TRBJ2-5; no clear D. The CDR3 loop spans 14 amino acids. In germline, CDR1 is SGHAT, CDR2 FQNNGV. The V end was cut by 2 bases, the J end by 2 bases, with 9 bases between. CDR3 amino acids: CASSLNILQETQYF. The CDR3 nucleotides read TGTGCCAGCAGCTTAAATATCCTTCAAGAGACCCAGTACTTC.

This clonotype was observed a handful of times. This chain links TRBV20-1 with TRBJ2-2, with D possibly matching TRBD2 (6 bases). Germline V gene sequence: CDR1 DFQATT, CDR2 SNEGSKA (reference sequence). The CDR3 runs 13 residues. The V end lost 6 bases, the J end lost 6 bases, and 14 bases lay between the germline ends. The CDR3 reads CSAMEGSAGELFF. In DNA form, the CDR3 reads TGCAGTGCCATGGAGGGGTCCGCCGGGGAGCTGTTTTTT.

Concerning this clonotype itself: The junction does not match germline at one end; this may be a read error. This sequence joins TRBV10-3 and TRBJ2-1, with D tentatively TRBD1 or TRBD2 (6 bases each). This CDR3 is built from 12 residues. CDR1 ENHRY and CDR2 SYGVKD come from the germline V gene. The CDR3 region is CAVRGLNNEQFF. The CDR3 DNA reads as TGTGCCGTCAGGGGACTTAACAATGAGCAGTTCTTC.

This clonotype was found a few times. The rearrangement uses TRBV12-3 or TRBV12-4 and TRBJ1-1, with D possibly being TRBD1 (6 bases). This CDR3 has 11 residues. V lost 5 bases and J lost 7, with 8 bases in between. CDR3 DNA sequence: TGTGCCAGCAGTCAGGGGTTTGAAGCTTTCTTT. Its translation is CASSQGFEAFF.

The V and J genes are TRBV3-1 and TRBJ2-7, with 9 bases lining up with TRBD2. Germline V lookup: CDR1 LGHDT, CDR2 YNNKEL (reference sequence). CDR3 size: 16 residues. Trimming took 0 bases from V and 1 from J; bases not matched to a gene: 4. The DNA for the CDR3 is TGTGCCAGCAGCCAAGAGTCTGCGGGAGGGTCCTACGAGCAGTACTTC. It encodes CASSQESAGGSYEQYF.

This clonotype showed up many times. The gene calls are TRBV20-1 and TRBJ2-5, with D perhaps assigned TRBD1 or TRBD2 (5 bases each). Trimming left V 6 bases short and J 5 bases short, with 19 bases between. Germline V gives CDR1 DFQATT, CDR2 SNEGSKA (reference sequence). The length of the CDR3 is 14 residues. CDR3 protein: CSAAPLSAGETQYF. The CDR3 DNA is TGCAGTGCCGCCCCTCTTAGCGCAGGGGAGACCCAGTACTTC.

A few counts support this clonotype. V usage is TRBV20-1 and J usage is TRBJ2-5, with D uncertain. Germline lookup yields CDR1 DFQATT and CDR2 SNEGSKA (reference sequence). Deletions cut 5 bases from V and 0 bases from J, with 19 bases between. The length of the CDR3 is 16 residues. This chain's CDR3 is CSAHLGLSMYQETQYF. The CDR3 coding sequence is TGCAGTGCTCACCTCGGCCTGTCTATGTACCAAGAGACCCAGTACTTC.

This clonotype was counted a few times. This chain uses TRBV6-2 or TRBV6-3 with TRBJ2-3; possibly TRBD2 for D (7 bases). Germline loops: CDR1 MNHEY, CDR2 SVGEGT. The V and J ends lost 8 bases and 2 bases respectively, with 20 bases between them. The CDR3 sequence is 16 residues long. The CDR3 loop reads CASRRGGRGSTDTQYF. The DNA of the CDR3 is TGTGCCAGCCGAAGGGGGGGCAGAGGTTCCACAGATACGCAGTATTTT.

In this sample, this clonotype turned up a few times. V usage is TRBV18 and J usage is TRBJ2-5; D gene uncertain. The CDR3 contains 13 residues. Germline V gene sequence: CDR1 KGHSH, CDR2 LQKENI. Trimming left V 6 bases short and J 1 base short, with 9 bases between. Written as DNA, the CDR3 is TGTGCCAGCTCCCCCGGGTTCCAAGAGACCCAGTACTTC. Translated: CASSPGFQETQYF. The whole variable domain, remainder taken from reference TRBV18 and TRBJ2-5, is NAGVMQNPRHLVRRRGQEARLRCSPMKGHSHVYWYRQLPEEGLKFMVYLQKENIIDESGMPKERFSAEFPKEGPSILRIQQVVRGDSAAYFCASSPGFQETQYFGPGTRLLVL.

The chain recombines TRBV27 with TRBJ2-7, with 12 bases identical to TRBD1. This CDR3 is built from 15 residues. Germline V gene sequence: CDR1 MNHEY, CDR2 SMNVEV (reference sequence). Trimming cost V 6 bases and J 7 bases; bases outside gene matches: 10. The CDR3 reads CASSHRGQGAREQYF. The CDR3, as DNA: TGTGCCAGCAGCCACCGGGGACAGGGGGCGAGGGAGCAGTACTTC.

The CDR3 protein is CASSQAAPNGYTF. CDR3 DNA: TGTGCCAGCAGCCAAGCCGCCCCAAATGGCTACACCTTC. The chain joins TRBV4-2 to TRBJ1-2; the D is unclear. Per germline, CDR1 LGHNA and CDR2 YNFKEQ. This CDR3 has 13 amino acids. V lost 1 base and J 6 bases, leaving 9 bases between the germline ends.

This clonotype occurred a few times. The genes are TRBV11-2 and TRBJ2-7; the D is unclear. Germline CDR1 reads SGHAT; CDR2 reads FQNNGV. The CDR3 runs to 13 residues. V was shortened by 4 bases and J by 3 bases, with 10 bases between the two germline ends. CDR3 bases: TGTGCCAGCAGCTATATTCACAGCTACGAGCAGTACTTC. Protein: CASSYIHSYEQYF.

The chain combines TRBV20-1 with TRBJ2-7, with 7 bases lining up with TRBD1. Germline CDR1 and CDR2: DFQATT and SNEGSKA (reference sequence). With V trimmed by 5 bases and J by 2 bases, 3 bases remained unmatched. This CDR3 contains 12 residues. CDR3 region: CSAGDRPYEQYF. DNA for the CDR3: TGCAGTGCTGGGGACAGACCCTACGAGCAGTACTTC.

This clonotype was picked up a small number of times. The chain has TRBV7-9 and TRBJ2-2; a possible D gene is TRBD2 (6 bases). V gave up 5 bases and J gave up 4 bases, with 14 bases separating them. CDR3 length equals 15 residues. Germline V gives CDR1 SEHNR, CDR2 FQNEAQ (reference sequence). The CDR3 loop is CASSTGGVRTGELFF. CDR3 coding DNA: TGTGCCAGCAGCACCGGGGGTGTGCGCACCGGGGAGCTGTTTTTT.

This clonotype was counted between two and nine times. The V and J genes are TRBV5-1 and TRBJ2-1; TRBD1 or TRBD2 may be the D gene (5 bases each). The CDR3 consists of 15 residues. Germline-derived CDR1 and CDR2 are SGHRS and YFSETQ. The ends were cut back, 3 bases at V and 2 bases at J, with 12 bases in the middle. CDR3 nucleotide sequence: TGCGCCAGCAGCTCCCAGGGAGAAACCTACAATGAGCAGTTCTTC. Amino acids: CASSSQGETYNEQFF.